This T cell receptor beta chain is from a study of T cell changes during pregnancy in multiple sclerosis. Clones were read by immunoSEQ multiplex PCR, and TCRdb kept only the in-frame ones, dropping some. This sample yields 49,000 or so clones, of which approximately 94% are seen a single time; around 5.9% belongs to the top ten. The clonotype comes from a female donor with multiple sclerosis, enrolled in a pregnancy study. Sequenced material: CD8+ T cells from peripheral blood mononuclear cells, taken before pregnancy.

The CDR3 nucleotides are TGTGCCAGCAGCGTGGCCGGACAGGGTTACGAGCAGTACTTC. Amino acids: CASSVAGQGYEQYF. The chain recombines TRBV9 with TRBJ2-7; 8 nucleotides line up with TRBD1. The CDR3 is 14 residues long. J was trimmed by 4 bases and V by 2 bases; bases with no gene match: 5. The germline V gene encodes CDR1 SGDLS and CDR2 YYNGEE.